This TCR beta chain came from a study of cytomegalovirus exposure and HLA in healthy donors. The CDR3 has 13 residues. The germline V gene has CDR1 SGHTA and CDR2 FQGNSA. The V and J ends lost 2 bases and 3 bases respectively, with 7 bases between them. The primer mix had 60 Vbeta and 13 Jbeta primers. TCRdb keeps only in-frame clones here, not all; method: immunoSEQ multiplex PCR. The data hold over 200,000 clones, with approximately 81% observed a single time. What was sequenced was PBMCs. This sequence joins TRBV7-2 and TRBJ2-5; no definite D call. This TCR came from a human donor in good health. The CDR3: CASSLIREETQYF. The CDR3 DNA is TGTGCCAGCAGCTTAATTAGAGAAGAGACCCAGTACTTC. The whole variable domain, remainder taken from reference TRBV7-2 and TRBJ2-5, is GAGVSQSPSNKVTEKGKDVELRCDPISGHTALYWYRQSLGQGLEFLIYFQGNSAPDKSGLPSDRFSAERTGGSVSTLTIQRTQQEDSAVYLCASSLIREETQYFGPGTRLLVL.